Below, 5 T cell receptor beta chains from the same sample are listed, as sequenced in a study of T cells in women clearing cervical HPV infection. Data came from immunoSEQ multiplex PCR; TCRdb stores just in-frame clones and leaves some out. This specimen shows roughly 18,000 clones; the ten leading clones hold 13% to 15%. Sequencing used blood buffy coat. All receptors derive from a woman between 18 and 70 years old with a cervical HPV16 infection that either progressed to CIN3+ or cleared (not recorded which).

A word on this clone: Sequencing ends 3 residues short of the CDR3 end; the germline J gene provides the rest. This chain uses TRBV5-1 with TRBJ1-5; 7 nucleotides agree with TRBD1. The germline gives CDR1 SGHRS, CDR2 YFSETQ. CDR3 size: 16 residues. The V and J ends lost 0 bases and 5 bases, in that order; junction bases with no gene match: 8. Partial CDR3 DNA: TGCGCCAGCAGCTTGGTCCCCGCGCAGGGGGATCAGCCC. Protein sequence: CASSLVPAQGDQP. From start to end, the CDR3 is CASSLVPAQGDQPQHF.

On this clone itself: Coverage ceases 3 residues before the CDR3 finishes, and the germline J gene fills in the end. V usage is TRBV7-8 and J usage is TRBJ2-3; a possible D gene is TRBD1 (5 bases). Trimming left V 4 bases short and J 3 bases short, with 17 bases between. The length of the CDR3 is 16 residues. CDR1 is SGHVS and CDR2 is FQNEAQ in the germline V gene. CDR3 bases read: TGTGCCAGCAGCTCCTCATGGGGCTCGGGTACAGATACG. It codes for CASSSSWGSGTDT. The CDR3 reads in full as CASSSSWGSGTDTQYF.

A word on this clone: The read gets to within 3 residues of the CDR3 end, and the germline J gene fills in the rest. This sequence joins TRBV7-9 and TRBJ2-3, with 7 positions matching TRBD2. The germline V gene has CDR1 SEHNR and CDR2 FQNEAQ (reference sequence). The CDR3 consists of 15 residues. The V gene end was trimmed by 5 bases and the J gene end by 6 bases; junction bases not matched to a gene: 11. The CDR3 DNA, read in part, is TGTGCCAGCAGCACCAGCGGGATTCTGTCTGATACG. Residues: CASSTSGILSDT. The entire CDR3 is CASSTSGILSDTQYF. Supplemented by reference TRBV7-9 and TRBJ2-3, the full variable domain reads DTGVSQNPRHKITKRGQNVTFRCDPISEHNRLYWYRQTLGQGPEFLTYFQNEAQLEKSRLLSDRFSAERPKGSFSTLEIQRTEQGDSAMYLCASSTSGILSDTQYFGPGTRLTVL.

About this clone: The read is 3 residues too short to cover the CDR3 end, so that end is filled in from the germline J gene. The chain is built from TRBV11-2 and TRBJ1-2, with TRBD1 matching 8 bases. The CDR3 runs to 15 residues. CDR1 and CDR2 from the germline V gene are SGHAT and FQNNGV. V trimming: 1 base; J trimming: 5 bases; junction bases outside the gene matches: 6. CDR3 protein: CASSLGTGRGYGYTF. CDR3 bases read: TGTGCCAGCAGCTTAGGGACAGGGCGCGGGTATGGC. The whole variable domain, remainder taken from reference TRBV11-2 and TRBJ1-2, is EAGVAQSPRYKIIEKRQSVAFWCNPISGHATLYWYQQILGQGPKLLIQFQNNGVVDDSQLPKDRFSAERLKGVDSTLKIQPAKLEDSAVYLCASSLGTGRGYGYTFGSGTRLTVV.

Of note for this clone: Sequencing ends 3 residues short of the CDR3 end; the germline J gene provides the rest. The chain has TRBV6-2 or TRBV6-3 and TRBJ2-1; perhaps TRBD1 as D (5 bases). The V gene lost 0 bases and the J gene lost 0 bases, with 12 bases spanning the gap. This CDR3 comprises 17 residues. Germline V gene data show CDR1 as MNHEY and CDR2 as SVGEGT. CDR3 sequence reads: CASSYSLTVSSYNEQFF. The sequenced part of the CDR3 DNA is TGTGCCAGCAGTTACTCATTGACAGTTAGCTCCTACAATGAG.